These 18 T cell receptor beta chains originate from one sample sequenced in a study of CD8+ T cells in alopecia areata. Documented treatment: oral pan-JAK inhibitor, 5-10 mg twice daily. Extraction and reverse transcription of RNA yielded cDNA as the sequencing template. Measured with immunoSEQ multiplex PCR; TCRdb has only the in-frame clones, and not every one. The data contain 180,000 or so clones, 58% of them singletons. The source material was CD4+ T cells sorted from blood, sampled at week 24, from a patient treated with tofacitinib. Receptors originate from a human donor with alopecia areata.

This clone was seen more than once but under ten times. V gene TRBV6-6 combines with J gene TRBJ2-1, with 9 bases aligning to TRBD2. The V and J ends lost 7 bases and 6 bases, in that order; junction bases with no gene match: 7. The CDR3 is 14 residues long. Germline loops: CDR1 MNHNY, CDR2 SVGAGI (reference sequence). The CDR3 coding sequence is TGTGCCAGCACCCCCGGGACTAGCACCAATGAGCAGTTCTTC. It is translated as CASTPGTSTNEQFF.

Written as DNA, the CDR3 is TGCGCCAGCAGCCAATCAGGGGGGAGGGAGCAGTTCTTC. Residues: CASSQSGGREQFF. The chain recombines TRBV4-3 with TRBJ2-1; perhaps TRBD1 as D (7 bases). Germline V gene lookup returns CDR1 LGHNA and CDR2 YSLEER. V lost 2 bases, J lost 10 bases, and 12 bases lay in between. CDR3 length: 13 residues.

This rearrangement joins TRBV5-1 to TRBJ2-5; D might be TRBD2 (5 bases). Per germline, CDR1 SGHRS and CDR2 YFSETQ. This CDR3 region has 12 residues. V was clipped by 7 bases and J by 4 bases, with 11 bases between them. CDR3 nucleotides: TGCGCCAGCTCCGGGGATCGAGAGACCCAGTACTTC. As protein: CASSGDRETQYF. Full variable domain (remainder filled in from reference TRBV5-1 and TRBJ2-5): KAGVTQTPRYLIKTRGQQVTLSCSPISGHRSVSWYQQTPGQGLQFLFEYFSETQRNKGNFPGRFSGRQFSNSRSEMNVSTLELGDSALYLCASSGDRETQYFGPGTRLLVL.

This chain connects TRBV4-1 to TRBJ2-1; D not certain. The CDR3 runs to 18 residues. V dropped 0 bases and J dropped 0 bases, with 15 bases sitting between them. Germline assignment: CDR1 MGHRA and CDR2 YSYEKL. CDR3 protein: CASSQDVRAPSSYNEQFF. The CDR3 DNA follows: TGCGCCAGCAGCCAAGACGTAAGGGCCCCCAGCTCCTACAATGAGCAGTTCTTC.

The V gene is TRBV9, the J gene TRBJ2-1; the D gene is possibly TRBD1 (6 bases). Deletions cut 4 bases from V and 3 bases from J, with 14 bases between. The CDR3 contains 15 residues. Looked up from germline, CDR1 is SGDLS and CDR2 is YYNGEE. CDR3 protein: CASSPRKGGYNEQFF. DNA for the CDR3: TGTGCCAGCAGCCCTCGTAAAGGGGGCTACAATGAGCAGTTCTTC.

There are a few counts of this clone. The rearrangement links TRBV10-3 to TRBJ2-3; D is uncertain. The V gene's germline CDR1 is ENHRY and CDR2 SYGVKD. The CDR3 has 14 residues. V was shortened by 3 bases and J by 0 bases, with 7 bases between the two germline ends. CDR3 amino acids: CAISDPPSTDTQYF. The DNA of the CDR3 is TGTGCCATCAGTGACCCACCTAGCACAGATACGCAGTATTTT.

The chain links TRBV7-2 to TRBJ1-2; TRBD1 agrees at 7 bases. V lost 5 bases, J lost 7 bases, and 7 bases stayed unmatched. Looked up from germline, CDR1 is SGHTA and CDR2 is FQGNSA. The CDR3 is made up of 13 amino acids. This CDR3 is CASSGRGLGGYTF. CDR3 DNA: TGTGCCAGCAGCGGCAGGGGGTTAGGTGGCTACACCTTC.

The CDR3 DNA sequence: TGTGCCAGCAGCTTATGGCAGGATGCTGGCTACACCTTC. Translating it yields CASSLWQDAGYTF. This chain joins TRBV7-9 and TRBJ1-2, with D unclear. CDR3 length: 13 residues. V gave up 2 bases and J gave up 7 bases, with 11 bases separating them. The germline V gene has CDR1 SEHNR and CDR2 FQNEAQ (reference sequence).

The V and J genes are TRBV29-1 and TRBJ2-4, with a tentative D call TRBD1 (6 bases). The V and J ends lost 1 base and 9 bases respectively, with 13 bases between them. The CDR3 runs to 13 residues. Germline V gene lookup returns CDR1 SQVTM and CDR2 ANQGSEA. CDR3 nucleotides: TGCAGCGTTGAAGTAGGGGGACGGACCATTCAGTACTTC. This codes for CSVEVGGRTIQYF.

This rearrangement joins TRBV5-4 to TRBJ2-1, with TRBD2 identical over 12 bases. Germline trimming cut 7 bases from V and 8 bases from J; bases unmatched to any gene: 10. Germline CDR1 reads SGHNT; CDR2 reads YYREEE (reference sequence). This CDR3 comprises 15 residues. CDR3 sequence: CASGTLAGGPYEQFF. CDR3 nucleotide sequence: TGTGCCAGCGGAACTCTAGCGGGGGGGCCGTATGAGCAGTTCTTC. Looking up the rest from reference TRBV5-4 and TRBJ2-1 gives the full variable domain: ETGVTQSPTHLIKTRGQQVTLRCSSQSGHNTVSWYQQALGQGPQFIFQYYREEENGRGNFPPRFSGLQFPNYSSELNVNALELDDSALYLCASGTLAGGPYEQFFGPGTRLTVL.

The genes are TRBV18 and TRBJ2-5; 8 bases are a match to TRBD1. Germline values: CDR1 KGHSH, CDR2 LQKENI. The CDR3 extends over 14 amino acids. V lost 4 bases and J lost 4; bases outside the gene matches: 5. As DNA, the CDR3 is TGTGCCAGCTCACGGGGACAGGCCCCAGAGACCCAGTACTTC. This encodes CASSRGQAPETQYF.

J is TRBJ1-5 and V is TRBV23-1, with 8 bases lining up with TRBD1. TRBV23-1 is treated as an ORF (open reading frame) with a function not yet certain. The CDR3 is 17 amino acids. V lost 6 bases and J lost 3; bases outside the gene matches: 13. The CDR3 loop is CASRTNGQGCDNQPQHF. CDR3 DNA: TGCGCCAGCAGGACAAATGGACAGGGTTGTGACAATCAGCCCCAGCATTTT.

J is TRBJ1-5 and V is TRBV10-3; possibly TRBD1 for D (5 bases). Germline CDR1 is ENHRY and CDR2 is SYGVKD. CDR3 size: 14 residues. Trimming left V 2 bases short and J 5 bases short, with 10 bases between. CDR3 bases: TGTGCCATCAGTGAGGCGAGGGGCGATCAGCCCCAGCATTTT. It yields the protein CAISEARGDQPQHF.

This clone showed up just a few times. The chain uses TRBV9 and TRBJ2-3, with D maybe TRBD2 (5 bases). CDR3 length equals 15 residues. CDR1 and CDR2 from the germline V gene are SGDLS and YYNGEE. The V end was cut by 6 bases, the J end by 1 base, with 15 bases between. CDR3 loop: CASKKDGGGTDTQYF. The CDR3 nucleotides read TGTGCCAGCAAGAAGGACGGAGGAGGCACAGATACGCAGTATTTT. Supplemented by reference TRBV9 and TRBJ2-3, the full variable domain reads DSGVTQTPKHLITATGQRVTLRCSPRSGDLSVYWYQQSLDQGLQFLIQYYNGEERAKGNILERFSAQQFPDLHSELNLSSLELGDSALYFCASKKDGGGTDTQYFGPGTRLTVL.

The V and J genes are TRBV11-2 and TRBJ2-5, with TRBD1 matching over 9 bases. After removal of 3 bases from V and 6 bases from J, the junction contained 5 bases not matched to a gene. Germline assignment: CDR1 SGHAT and CDR2 FQNNGV. This CDR3 is 14 amino acids long. CDR3 DNA: TGTGCCAGCAGCTTGACAGGGGGGGAAAAGACCCAGTACTTC. Protein product: CASSLTGGEKTQYF. Combining the CDR3 with reference TRBV11-2 and TRBJ2-5 gives the whole variable domain EAGVAQSPRYKIIEKRQSVAFWCNPISGHATLYWYQQILGQGPKLLIQFQNNGVVDDSQLPKDRFSAERLKGVDSTLKIQPAKLEDSAVYLCASSLTGGEKTQYFGPGTRLLVL.

Only a few counts were recorded for this clone. The chain is built from TRBV29-1 and TRBJ2-7; TRBD1 matches at 7 bases. V dropped 2 bases and J dropped 7; count of bases not matched to a gene: 5. Germline V gene sequence: CDR1 SQVTM, CDR2 ANQGSEA. This CDR3 is 12 amino acids long. The CDR3 region has the DNA TGCAGCGTTGAAAAGGGGGCTCGGGAGCAGTACTTC. Translated: CSVEKGAREQYF.

This clone has a handful of counts. The chain uses TRBV19 and TRBJ2-1; TRBD1 aligns across 8 bases. J was trimmed by 8 bases and V by 7 bases; bases with no gene match: 16. The CDR3 spans 16 residues. Germline CDR1 and CDR2: LNHDA and SQIVND (reference sequence). CDR3 region: CASNPTTGGPRHEQFF. CDR3 DNA: TGTGCCAGTAATCCGACCACAGGGGGACCTCGGCATGAGCAGTTCTTC.

In DNA form, the CDR3 reads TGTGCCAGCAGCCAAGTTAACTCAGGACTAGTAGTATACGAGCAGTACTTC. Translating gives CASSQVNSGLVVYEQYF. The V gene is TRBV4-2, the J gene TRBJ2-7; 7 bases line up with TRBD2. The junction had 13 bases not matched to a gene; V was cut back by 1 base and J by 4 bases. Germline assignment: CDR1 LGHNA and CDR2 YNFKEQ. This CDR3 is built from 17 residues.